Listed below are T cell receptor beta chains from one sample, sequenced in a study of blood T cell repertoires in COVID-19. Using immunoSEQ multiplex PCR, the repertoire was profiled, and TCRdb retains in-frame clones only, with some absent. The sample contains a few hundred thousand clones, 80% to 90% of which appear only once. The sequenced material came from PBMCs or T cells enriched from blood (not recorded which). Receptor source: a young man who had recovered from COVID-19. CDR3s include the opening cysteine and the closing phenylalanine or tryptophan. A D gene is named only where the DNA matches it firmly. Size is stated for part of the rows, as once, few or many counts, or as a class when the clone is expanded.

V gene,D gene,J gene,clone size,CDR3 DNA,CDR3 protein
TRBV9,TRBD1,TRBJ1-1,NA,TGTGCCAGCAGCCCATGGACAGGAAGAAACACTGAAGCTTTCTTT,CASSPWTGRNTEAFF
TRBV7-9,TRBD1,TRBJ1-5,NA,TGTGCCAGCACCAACACAGGGGTCAATCAGCCCCAGCATTTT,CASTNTGVNQPQHF
TRBV23-1,NA,TRBJ1-5,NA,TGCGCCATAAAATTAGAGGGAACTCGGCAGCCCCAGCATTTT,CAIKLEGTRQPQHF
TRBV10-3,TRBD2,TRBJ2-2,NA,TGTGCCACGTCCGGGACTAGCGTAGCCGGGGAGCTGTTTTTT,CATSGTSVAGELFF
TRBV14,TRBD2,TRBJ2-2,NA,TGTGCCAGCAGCCAAGTGCGACTAGCAGGCGGGGAGCTGTTTTTT,CASSQVRLAGGELFF
TRBV27,NA,TRBJ2-5,NA,TGTGCCAGCAGGGAGAGAGGGCAAGAGACCCAGTACTTC,CASRERGQETQYF
TRBV7-2,TRBD1,TRBJ1-5,NA,TGTGCCAGCAGCTTGCGACAGGGGAATCAGCCCCAGCATTTT,CASSLRQGNQPQHF
TRBV7-3,TRBD2,TRBJ2-1,once,TGTGCCAGCAGCTCTCCTAAGCGGGAGGGCCAGAATGAGCAGTTCTTC,CASSSPKREGQNEQFF
TRBV6-1,NA,TRBJ1-1,once,TGTGCCAGCAGTGAAACAGAGAGCCATGAAGCTTTCTTT,CASSETESHEAFF
TRBV4-3,NA,TRBJ1-2,NA,TGCGCCAGCAGCCAAGAGAGGACAAGAACAGGGTATGGCTACACCTTC,CASSQERTRTGYGYTF
TRBV28,NA,TRBJ1-2,NA,TGTGCCAGTAGCCAGGGGTATGGCTACACCTTC,CASSQGYGYTF
TRBV6-5,TRBD2,TRBJ2-1,NA,TGTGCCAGCTTACTAGCGGGGGGGCTTGGAGAGCAGTTCTTC,CASLLAGGLGEQFF
TRBV15,NA,TRBJ1-4,NA,TGTGCCACCAGCAGGCTTTACCAGGGGCGAGGGGTAAGTGAAAAACTGTTTTTT,CATSRLYQGRGVSEKLFF
TRBV27,NA,TRBJ1-3,few,TGTGCCAGCAGTACGACAGGTGACAACACCATATATTTT,CASSTTGDNTIYF
TRBV11-2,TRBD1,TRBJ1-2,NA,TGTGCCAGCAGCTTAGGATCACTCAGGGGGTGGGAAGGCTACACCTTC,CASSLGSLRGWEGYTF
TRBV7-9,NA,TRBJ1-5,NA,TGTGCCAGCAGCTCCATCGGGCCCAGGGGAGGCAATCAGCCCCAGCATTTT,CASSSIGPRGGNQPQHF
TRBV4-2,NA,TRBJ1-2,once,TGTGCCAGCAGCCACCAGGGGCTCGGTTATGGCTACACCTTC,CASSHQGLGYGYTF
TRBV9,TRBD2,TRBJ2-4,NA,TGTGCCAGCAGCGTAGCCCCAAGCGGCGGGAGATCACACATTCAGTACTTC,CASSVAPSGGRSHIQYF
TRBV28,NA,TRBJ2-3,NA,TGTGCCAGCAGTTTATCGCGGTACTACACAGATACGCAGTATTTT,CASSLSRYYTDTQYF
TRBV5-4,TRBD2,TRBJ2-5,NA,TGTGCCAGCAGCTCCGCCACTAGCGGGGGAGGGACCCAGTACTTC,CASSSATSGGGTQYF
TRBV29-1,TRBD2,TRBJ2-2,NA,TGCAGCGTTGACCTAGCGGCGAACACCGGGGAGCTGTTTTTT,CSVDLAANTGELFF
TRBV5-8,NA,TRBJ1-1,NA,TGTGCCAGCAGACAGGGCTGGGTGAACACTGAAGCTTTCTTT,CASRQGWVNTEAFF
TRBV24-1,NA,TRBJ2-2,NA,TGTGCCACCAGTGACCGCGGACTTCCCGCGGAGGAGCTGTTTTTT,CATSDRGLPAEELFF
TRBV5-1,NA,TRBJ2-5,NA,TGCGCCAGCAGGGCGGGGGCATCCCAAGAGACCCAGTACTTC,CASRAGASQETQYF